The present T cell receptor (beta chain) was sequenced within a study of CD8 T cells in Susac syndrome. General study findings and limits: CD8+ clonal expansion in Susac peaked in TEMRA cells and active patients. In total CD8+ repertoires, over 15 Susac-specific public clones were found, and in CD8+ TEMRA repertoires, about five were found.

Remarks on this clonotype: Its matching antigen is unknown.

TEMRA cells were FACS-enriched, with CD8+ and CD4+ T cells isolated negatively. V shed 5 bases, J shed 4 bases, and the junction held 3 bases outside the gene matches. This CDR3 is 13 amino acids long. Germline lookup yields CDR1 PRHDT and CDR2 FYEKMQ (reference sequence). With random hexamers, 0.5 to 1 ug RNA was reverse transcribed. Each CDR3 protein gets one entry after TCRdb re-called the immunoSEQ multiplex PCR reads with MiXCR. This sample has about 100,000 distinct CDR3 sequences, with 95% found just once. The chain uses TRBV13 and TRBJ1-1; 8 bases align to TRBD1. This receptor was taken from a human donor with Susac syndrome. The sequenced material came from CD8+ T cells from PBMCs. CDR3 sequence (DNA): TGTGCCAGCAGCGCCCAGGGGGCCACTGAAGCTTTCTTT. Its translation: CASSAQGATEAFF. The full variable domain, its missing parts supplied by reference TRBV13 and TRBJ1-1, is AAGVIQSPRHLIKEKRETATLKCYPIPRHDTVYWYQQGPGQDPQFLISFYEKMQSDKGSIPDRFSAQQFSDYHSELNMSSLELGDSALYFCASSAQGATEAFFGQGTRLTVV.